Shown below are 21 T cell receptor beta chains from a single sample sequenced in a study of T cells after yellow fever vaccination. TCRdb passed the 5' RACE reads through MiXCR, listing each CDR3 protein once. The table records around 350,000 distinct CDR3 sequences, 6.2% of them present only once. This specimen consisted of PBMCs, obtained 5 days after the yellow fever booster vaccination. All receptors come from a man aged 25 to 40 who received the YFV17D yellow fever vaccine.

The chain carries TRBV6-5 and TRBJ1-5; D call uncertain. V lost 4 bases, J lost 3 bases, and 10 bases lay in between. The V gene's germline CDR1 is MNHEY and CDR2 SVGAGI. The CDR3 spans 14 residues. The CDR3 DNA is TGTGCCAGCAGTTCCGTCGGCCACAATCAGCCCCAGCATTTT. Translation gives CASSSVGHNQPQHF.

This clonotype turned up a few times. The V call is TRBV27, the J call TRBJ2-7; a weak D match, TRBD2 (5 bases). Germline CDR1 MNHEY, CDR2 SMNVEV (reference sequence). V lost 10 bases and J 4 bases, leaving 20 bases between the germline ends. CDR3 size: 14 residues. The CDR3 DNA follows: TGTGCCACCAAACCCTCCGGGAACCCATACGAGCAGTACTTC. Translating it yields CATKPSGNPYEQYF.

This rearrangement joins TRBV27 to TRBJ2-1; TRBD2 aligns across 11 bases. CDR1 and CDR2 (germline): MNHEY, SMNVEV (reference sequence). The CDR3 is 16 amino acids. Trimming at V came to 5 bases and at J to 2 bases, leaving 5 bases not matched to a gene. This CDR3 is CASSTETSGAYNEQFF. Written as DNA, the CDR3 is TGTGCCAGCAGTACCGAGACTAGCGGGGCCTACAATGAGCAGTTCTTC.

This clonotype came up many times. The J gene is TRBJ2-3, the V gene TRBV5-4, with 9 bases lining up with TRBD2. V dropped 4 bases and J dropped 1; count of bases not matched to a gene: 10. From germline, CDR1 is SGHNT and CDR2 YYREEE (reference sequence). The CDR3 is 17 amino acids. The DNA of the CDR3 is TGTGCCAGCAGCAAAAGAGCGGGGGGAGCCGGCACAGATACGCAGTATTTT. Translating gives CASSKRAGGAGTDTQYF.

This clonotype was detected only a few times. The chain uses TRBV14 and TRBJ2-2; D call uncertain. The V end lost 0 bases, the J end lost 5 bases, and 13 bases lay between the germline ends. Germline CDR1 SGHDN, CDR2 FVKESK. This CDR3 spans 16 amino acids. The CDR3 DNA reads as TGTGCCAGCAGCCAAGAAGTCGGACCCACGACCGGGGAGCTGTTTTTT. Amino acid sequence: CASSQEVGPTTGELFF.

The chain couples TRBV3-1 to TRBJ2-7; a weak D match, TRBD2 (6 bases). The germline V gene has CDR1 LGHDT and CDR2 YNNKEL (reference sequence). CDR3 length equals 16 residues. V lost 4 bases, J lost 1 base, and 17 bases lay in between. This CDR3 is CASSLPSQSGSYEQYF. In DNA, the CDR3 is TGTGCCAGCAGCCTCCCCAGCCAAAGCGGGTCCTACGAGCAGTACTTC.

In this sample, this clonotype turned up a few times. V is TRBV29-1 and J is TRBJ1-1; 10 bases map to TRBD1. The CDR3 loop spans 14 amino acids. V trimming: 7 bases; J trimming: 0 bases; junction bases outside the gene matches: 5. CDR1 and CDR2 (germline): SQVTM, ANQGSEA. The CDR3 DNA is TGCAGCGCGGGACAGGGGATCATGAACACTGAAGCTTTCTTT. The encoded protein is CSAGQGIMNTEAFF.

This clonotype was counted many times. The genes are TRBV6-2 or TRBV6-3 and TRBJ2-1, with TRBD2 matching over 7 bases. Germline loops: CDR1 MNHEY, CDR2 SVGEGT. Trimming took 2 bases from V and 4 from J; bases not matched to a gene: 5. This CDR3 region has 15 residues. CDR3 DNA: TGTGCCAGCAGTTACCGAGCGGGGCTGTACAATGAGCAGTTCTTC. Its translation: CASSYRAGLYNEQFF.

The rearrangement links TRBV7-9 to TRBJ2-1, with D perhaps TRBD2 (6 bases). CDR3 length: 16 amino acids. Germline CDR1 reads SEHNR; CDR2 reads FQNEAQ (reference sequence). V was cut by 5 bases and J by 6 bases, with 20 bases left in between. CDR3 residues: CASSPPNWRDTNEQFF. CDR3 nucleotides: TGTGCCAGCAGCCCCCCCAATTGGCGGGATACCAATGAGCAGTTCTTC.

CDR3 sequence: CASSNRQGTNTEAFF. The CDR3 region has the DNA TGTGCCAGCAGTAACCGACAGGGTACGAACACTGAAGCTTTCTTT. This chain links TRBV6-5 with TRBJ1-1; 7 bases align to TRBD1. Trimming removed 5 bases from V and 1 base from J; junction bases left unmatched: 7. Germline V gene lookup returns CDR1 MNHEY and CDR2 SVGAGI. The CDR3 spans 15 residues.

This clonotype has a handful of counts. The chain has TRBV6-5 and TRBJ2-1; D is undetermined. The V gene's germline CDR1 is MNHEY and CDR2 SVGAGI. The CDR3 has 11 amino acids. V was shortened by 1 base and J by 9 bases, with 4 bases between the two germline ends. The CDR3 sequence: CASSYYGEQFF. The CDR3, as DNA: TGTGCCAGCAGTTACTACGGTGAGCAGTTCTTC.

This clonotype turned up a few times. In DNA, the CDR3 is TGCAGTGCCCCACCCGGGACAGGGGTCGAGCAGTACTTC. Encoded protein: CSAPPGTGVEQYF. The chain uses TRBV20-1 and TRBJ2-7, with 10 bases fitting TRBD1. The germline gives CDR1 DFQATT, CDR2 SNEGSKA (reference sequence). The CDR3 totals 13 residues. Trimming took 6 bases from V and 6 from J; bases not matched to a gene: 8.

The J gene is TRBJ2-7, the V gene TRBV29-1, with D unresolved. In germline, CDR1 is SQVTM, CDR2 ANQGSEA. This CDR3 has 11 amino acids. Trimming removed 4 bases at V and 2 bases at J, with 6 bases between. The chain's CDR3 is CSVALTYEQYF. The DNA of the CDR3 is TGCAGCGTTGCCCTTACCTACGAGCAGTACTTC.

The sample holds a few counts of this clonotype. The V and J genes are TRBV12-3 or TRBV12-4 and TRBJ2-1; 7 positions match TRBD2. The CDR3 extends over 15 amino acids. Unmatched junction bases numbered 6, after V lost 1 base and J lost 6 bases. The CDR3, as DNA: TGTGCCAGCAGTTTAGTCCTAGCGGAGATCAATGAGCAGTTCTTC. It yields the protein CASSLVLAEINEQFF.

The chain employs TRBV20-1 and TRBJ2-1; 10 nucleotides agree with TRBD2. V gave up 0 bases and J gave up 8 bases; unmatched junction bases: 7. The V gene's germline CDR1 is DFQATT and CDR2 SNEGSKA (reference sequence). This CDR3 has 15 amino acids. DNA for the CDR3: TGCAGTGCTAGAGACCCTAGCGGGAGCGGAGATGAGCAGTTCTTC. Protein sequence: CSARDPSGSGDEQFF.

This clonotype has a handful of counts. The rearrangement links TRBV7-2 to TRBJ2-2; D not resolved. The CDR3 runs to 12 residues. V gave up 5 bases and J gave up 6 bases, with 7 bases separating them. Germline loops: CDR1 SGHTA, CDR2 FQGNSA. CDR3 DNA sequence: TGTGCCAGCAGCCCCGTATCCGGGGAGCTGTTTTTT. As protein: CASSPVSGELFF.

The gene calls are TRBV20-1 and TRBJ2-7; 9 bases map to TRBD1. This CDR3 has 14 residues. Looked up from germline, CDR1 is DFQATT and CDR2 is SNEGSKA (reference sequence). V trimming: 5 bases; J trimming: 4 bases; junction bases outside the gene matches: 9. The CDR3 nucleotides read TGCAGTGCTCCACCGACAGGGGGTCCATACGAGCAGTACTTC. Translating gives CSAPPTGGPYEQYF.

The CDR3 is CASSPNRLMNTEAFF. The DNA for the CDR3 is TGTGCCAGCAGCCCTAACAGGCTGATGAACACTGAAGCTTTCTTT. V is TRBV7-9 and J is TRBJ1-1, with D possibly TRBD1 on 5 matching bases. V dropped 5 bases and J dropped 0 bases, with 13 bases sitting between them. CDR1 and CDR2 from the germline V gene are SEHNR and FQNEAQ (reference sequence). This CDR3 region has 15 residues.

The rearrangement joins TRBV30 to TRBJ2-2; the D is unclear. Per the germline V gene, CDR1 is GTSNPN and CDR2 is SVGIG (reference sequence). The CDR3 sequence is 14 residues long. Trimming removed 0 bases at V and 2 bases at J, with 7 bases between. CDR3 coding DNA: TGTGCCTGGAGTGTAAAACGTAACACCGGGGAGCTGTTTTTT. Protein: CAWSVKRNTGELFF.

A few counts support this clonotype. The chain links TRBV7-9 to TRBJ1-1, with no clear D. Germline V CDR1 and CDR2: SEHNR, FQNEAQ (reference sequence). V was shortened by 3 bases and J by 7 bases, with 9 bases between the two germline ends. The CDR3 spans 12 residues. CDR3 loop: CASSFAGFEAFF. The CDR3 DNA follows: TGTGCCAGCAGCTTCGCCGGTTTTGAAGCTTTCTTT.

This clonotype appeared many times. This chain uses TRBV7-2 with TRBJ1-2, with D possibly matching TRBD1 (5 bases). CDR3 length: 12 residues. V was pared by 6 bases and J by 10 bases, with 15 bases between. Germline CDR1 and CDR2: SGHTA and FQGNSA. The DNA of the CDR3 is TGTGCCAGCAGTAACGATTGGGGCCTCTACACCTTC. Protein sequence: CASSNDWGLYTF.